Each of the 29 T cell receptor beta chains below was sequenced from the same sample in a study of blood T cell repertoires in COVID-19. The repertoire was sequenced with immunoSEQ multiplex PCR; TCRdb's copy has only in-frame clones and lacks some. Seen here are about 380,000 clones, roughly 91% observed once, and the top ten hold 1.2%. The sample consisted of PBMCs or T cells enriched from blood (not recorded which). All receptors derive from a woman aged 18-35 years who had recovered from COVID-19.

The chain links TRBV9 to TRBJ2-1; D call uncertain. The CDR3 runs to 15 residues. Trimming stripped 0 bases from V and 1 base from J, with 8 bases between. Germline V gene lookup returns CDR1 SGDLS and CDR2 YYNGEE. CDR3 loop: CASSVAAGSYNEQFF. DNA for the CDR3: TGTGCCAGCAGCGTAGCGGCAGGTTCCTACAATGAGCAGTTCTTC.

The gene calls are TRBV14 and TRBJ2-7; the D gene is possibly TRBD1 (7 bases). V lost 4 bases and J 3 bases, leaving 16 bases between the germline ends. The CDR3 spans 15 residues. The germline CDR1 and CDR2 sequences are SGHDN and FVKESK. The CDR3 protein is CASSPGGTVIYEQYF. DNA for the CDR3: TGTGCCAGCAGCCCAGGAGGGACAGTAATCTACGAGCAGTACTTC.

The J gene is TRBJ1-2, the V gene TRBV7-8; 7 nucleotides match TRBD1. The CDR3 length is 13 residues. Germline assignment: CDR1 SGHVS and CDR2 FQNEAQ. J gave up 4 bases and V 5 bases, and 4 bases lay outside the gene matches. This CDR3 reads CASSRSGGYGYTF. CDR3 in DNA: TGTGCCAGCAGCCGGTCAGGGGGCTATGGCTACACCTTC.

The V gene is TRBV4-2, the J gene TRBJ2-3, with 10 bases identical to TRBD2. V shed 0 bases and J 0 bases; nucleotides not matched to a gene: 6. Germline CDR1 reads LGHNA; CDR2 reads YNFKEQ. The CDR3 covers 18 residues. CDR3 sequence reads: CASSQENSGGSSTDTQYF. DNA for the CDR3: TGTGCCAGCAGCCAAGAGAATAGCGGGGGGTCTAGCACAGATACGCAGTATTTT.

The CDR3 region is CASSFPGTAQYF. CDR3 DNA sequence: TGTGCCAGCAGTTTCCCCGGGACAGCTCAGTACTTC. This chain links TRBV28 with TRBJ2-7; TRBD1 matches 7 bases. J was trimmed by 10 bases and V by 3 bases; bases with no gene match: 6. This CDR3 contains 12 residues. Per the germline V gene, CDR1 is MDHEN and CDR2 is SYDVKM.

The gene calls are TRBV27 and TRBJ1-2; D uncertain. V was shortened by 3 bases and J by 8 bases, with 16 bases between the two germline ends. Germline V gene sequence: CDR1 MNHEY, CDR2 SMNVEV (reference sequence). The CDR3 consists of 14 residues. CDR3 protein: CASSFVDGARGYTF. CDR3 nucleotide sequence: TGTGCCAGCAGTTTCGTCGACGGAGCGAGGGGCTACACCTTC.

V usage is TRBV29-1 and J usage is TRBJ2-3; 7 bases are a match to TRBD2. The CDR3 has 14 residues. Germline CDR1 reads SQVTM; CDR2 reads ANQGSEA. V lost 3 bases, J lost 2 bases, and 5 bases stayed unmatched. As DNA, the CDR3 is TGCAGCGTTGACTCTAGCGGAAACACAGATACGCAGTATTTT. This translates into CSVDSSGNTDTQYF.

V is TRBV19 and J is TRBJ2-7; 10 nucleotides match TRBD2. The CDR3 has 14 amino acids. Losses at the gene ends were 5 bases for V and 4 bases for J; bases not matched to a gene: 5. CDR1 and CDR2 from the germline V gene are LNHDA and SQIVND (reference sequence). The CDR3: CASSPGLAEYEQYF. The DNA of the CDR3 is TGTGCCAGTAGTCCTGGACTAGCGGAATACGAGCAGTACTTC.

The rearrangement uses TRBV30 and TRBJ2-7, with TRBD1 as a possible D gene (6 bases). This CDR3 is 14 amino acids long. Trimming took off 6 bases at V and 5 bases at J, with 20 bases between the two ends. Germline assignment: CDR1 GTSNPN and CDR2 SVGIG (reference sequence). The CDR3 DNA reads as TGTGCCTGTTACGCTAACAGGGTGGGCCACGAGCAGTACTTC. Its protein is CACYANRVGHEQYF.

The rearrangement uses TRBV5-1 and TRBJ2-1; 8 positions match TRBD1. CDR3 length: 17 residues. The ends lost 0 bases at V and 4 bases at J; junction bases unmatched: 9. From germline, CDR1 is SGHRS and CDR2 YFSETQ. The CDR3 nucleotides are TGCGCCAGCAGCTTGGCTTTTGCGGGGACAGGTTACAATGAGCAGTTCTTC. Translating it yields CASSLAFAGTGYNEQFF.

The rearrangement joins TRBV9 to TRBJ2-3; TRBD1 agrees at 7 bases. With V trimmed by 3 bases and J by 2 bases, 9 bases remained unmatched. In germline, CDR1 is SGDLS, CDR2 YYNGEE. The CDR3 has 16 amino acids. CDR3 DNA sequence: TGTGCCAGCAGCGGATATCCGGGACAGTTCACAGATACGCAGTATTTT. As protein: CASSGYPGQFTDTQYF. The entire variable domain, with the rest obtained from reference TRBV9 and TRBJ2-3, is as follows: DSGVTQTPKHLITATGQRVTLRCSPRSGDLSVYWYQQSLDQGLQFLIQYYNGEERAKGNILERFSAQQFPDLHSELNLSSLELGDSALYFCASSGYPGQFTDTQYFGPGTRLTVL.

This clone showed up just once. The V call is TRBV7-2, the J call TRBJ1-1; the D is unclear. There are 14 residues in the CDR3. In germline, CDR1 is SGHTA, CDR2 FQGNSA. The ends were cut back, 1 base at V and 1 base at J, with 7 bases in the middle. CDR3 in amino acids: CASSLGAGNTEAFF. The CDR3 region has the DNA TGTGCCAGCAGCTTAGGGGCAGGGAACACTGAAGCTTTCTTT.

The genes are TRBV5-4 and TRBJ2-5, with 10 bases aligning to TRBD1. Germline CDR1 is SGHNT and CDR2 is YYREEE (reference sequence). V was pared by 3 bases and J by 2 bases, with 4 bases of the junction left unmatched. The CDR3 totals 15 residues. DNA for the CDR3: TGTGCCAGCAGCTCCGGACAGGGGGAACAAGAGACCCAGTACTTC. Translation gives CASSSGQGEQETQYF.

The rearrangement uses TRBV11-3 and TRBJ2-1, with TRBD2 matching over 11 bases. The V gene end was trimmed by 1 base and the J gene end by 5 bases; junction bases not matched to a gene: 1. The V gene's germline CDR1 is SGHNT and CDR2 YENEEA. The CDR3 extends over 15 amino acids. The CDR3 loop is CASSLGSGGDNEQFF. For the CDR3, the DNA is TGTGCCAGCAGCTTAGGTAGCGGGGGGGACAATGAGCAGTTCTTC.

This chain joins TRBV24-1 and TRBJ2-1; D unclear. The length of the CDR3 is 14 residues. In germline, CDR1 is KGHDR, CDR2 SFDVKD. Trimming shortened V by 3 bases and J by 5 bases, and 10 bases separated the two germline ends. The CDR3 loop is CATSDPAEDNEQFF. The CDR3 bases are TGTGCCACCAGTGATCCAGCTGAGGACAATGAGCAGTTCTTC.

The chain joins TRBV5-4 to TRBJ1-6; no clear D. V was clipped by 4 bases and J by 8 bases, with 16 bases between them. CDR1 and CDR2 from the germline V gene are SGHNT and YYREEE (reference sequence). The CDR3 is made up of 15 amino acids. The CDR3 bases are TGTGCCAGCAGCCCACACCCGACCGGAGATTCACCCCTCCACTTT. It encodes CASSPHPTGDSPLHF.

The genes are TRBV2 and TRBJ1-3, with D possibly being TRBD1 (6 bases). V shed 4 bases and J shed 4 bases, with 14 bases lying between them. CDR1 is SNHLY and CDR2 is FYNNEI in the germline V gene. This CDR3 comprises 15 residues. CDR3 protein: CASSALRDTGNTIYF. CDR3 DNA: TGTGCCAGCAGTGCTCTGAGGGACACCGGAAACACCATATATTTT.

The gene calls are TRBV30 and TRBJ1-1; D unclear. Trimming left V 2 bases short and J 1 base short, with 8 bases between. Germline CDR1 and CDR2: GTSNPN and SVGIG (reference sequence). The CDR3 has 13 residues. CDR3 residues: CAWSLQRNTEAFF. CDR3 in DNA: TGTGCCTGGAGTTTACAGAGGAACACTGAAGCTTTCTTT.

The CDR3: CASNKDTPNEKLFF. CDR3 DNA sequence: TGTGCCAGCAACAAAGACACCCCAAATGAAAAACTGTTTTTT. The chain joins TRBV7-9 to TRBJ1-4; D is undetermined. There are 14 residues in the CDR3. Trimming took 7 bases from V and 5 from J, leaving 14 bases between them. The germline V gene encodes CDR1 SEHNR and CDR2 FQNEAQ (reference sequence).

This clone was detected only once. The chain recombines TRBV11-2 with TRBJ2-1, with 11 bases that match TRBD2. Germline V gene lookup returns CDR1 SGHAT and CDR2 FQNNGV. The junction had 7 bases not matched to a gene; V was cut back by 0 bases and J by 6 bases. The CDR3 length is 17 residues. CDR3 amino acids: CASSLDASGGPGNEQFF. The DNA for the CDR3 is TGTGCCAGCAGCTTAGACGCTAGCGGGGGGCCGGGCAATGAGCAGTTCTTC. Variable domain in full (rest from reference TRBV11-2 and TRBJ2-1): EAGVAQSPRYKIIEKRQSVAFWCNPISGHATLYWYQQILGQGPKLLIQFQNNGVVDDSQLPKDRFSAERLKGVDSTLKIQPAKLEDSAVYLCASSLDASGGPGNEQFFGPGTRLTVL.

The chain combines TRBV6-4 with TRBJ2-5, with D possibly TRBD2 on 5 matching bases. Looked up from germline, CDR1 is MRHNA and CDR2 is SNTAGT. The CDR3 is 13 residues long. Deletions cut 4 bases from V and 4 bases from J, with 10 bases between. CDR3 in amino acids: CASSVVGGETQYF. CDR3 coding DNA: TGTGCCAGCAGTGTCGTCGGAGGAGAGACCCAGTACTTC.

This sequence joins TRBV2 and TRBJ2-1; 12 bases align to TRBD2. V dropped 4 bases and J dropped 2; count of bases not matched to a gene: 0. CDR1 and CDR2 from the germline V gene are SNHLY and FYNNEI. The CDR3 loop spans 15 amino acids. The CDR3: CASSGTSGAYNEQFF. In DNA, the CDR3 is TGTGCCAGCAGTGGGACTAGCGGGGCCTACAATGAGCAGTTCTTC.

The chain recombines TRBV28 with TRBJ2-5, with D perhaps matching TRBD1 (5 bases). CDR1 and CDR2 from the germline V gene are MDHEN and SYDVKM. CDR3 length: 14 amino acids. Trimming took off 7 bases at V and 0 bases at J, with 12 bases between the two ends. The CDR3 spells CASKNWGYQETQYF. CDR3 sequence (DNA): TGTGCCAGCAAAAACTGGGGCTACCAAGAGACCCAGTACTTC.

Concerning this clone itself: Sequence at one end of the junction differs from germline and may be a read error. Here the CDR3 reads CASSQGWGGVTGTQYF. For the CDR3, the DNA is TGTGCCAGCAGCCAAGGTTGGGGGGGCGTCACAGGTACGCAGTATTTT. The rearrangement uses TRBV3-1 (or the pseudogene TRBV3-2) and TRBJ2-3; TRBD2 might be the D (7 bases). CDR1 is LGHDT, CDR2 YNNKEL, per germline (reference sequence). The CDR3 is made up of 16 amino acids.

V is TRBV19 and J is TRBJ2-2; a possible D gene is TRBD1 (6 bases). The CDR3 is 14 amino acids. Germline lookup yields CDR1 LNHDA and CDR2 SQIVND (reference sequence). The V gene lost 6 bases and the J gene lost 2 bases, with 10 bases spanning the gap. CDR3: CASSARGNTGELFF. CDR3 in DNA: TGTGCCAGTAGCGCCAGGGGAAACACCGGGGAGCTGTTTTTT.

This sequence joins TRBV11-2 and TRBJ1-2; TRBD1 matches 8 bases. The CDR3 is 17 amino acids. Trimming at V came to 0 bases and at J to 3 bases, leaving 9 bases not matched to a gene. In germline, CDR1 is SGHAT, CDR2 FQNNGV. The CDR3 region has the DNA TGTGCCAGCAGCTTAGAAACCAGGGGGCGCATCGACTATGGCTACACCTTC. Protein sequence: CASSLETRGRIDYGYTF.

The J gene is TRBJ1-4, the V gene TRBV3-1 (or the pseudogene TRBV3-2), with D maybe TRBD1 (5 bases). CDR1 is LGHDT and CDR2 is YNNKEL in the germline V gene (reference sequence). V gave up 0 bases and J gave up 7 bases, with 18 bases separating them. This CDR3 is 17 amino acids long. The CDR3 DNA reads as TGTGCCAGCAGCCAAGATCTCGGTGGAGGGGCGCTTGAAAAACTGTTTTTT. Translated, it gives CASSQDLGGGALEKLFF.

Here the CDR3 reads CASSGDMKRTEAFF. CDR3 nucleotides: TGTGCCAGTTCTGGTGACATGAAGCGGACTGAAGCTTTCTTT. The V gene is TRBV19, the J gene TRBJ1-1, with D unresolved. This CDR3 region has 14 residues. Trimming shortened V by 8 bases and J by 5 bases, and 18 bases separated the two germline ends. Germline CDR1 LNHDA, CDR2 SQIVND (reference sequence). The variable domain in full, completed from reference TRBV19 and TRBJ1-1, reads DGGITQSPKYLFRKEGQNVTLSCEQNLNHDAMYWYRQDPGQGLRLIYYSQIVNDFQKGDIAEGYSVSREKKESFPLTVTSAQKNPTAFYLCASSGDMKRTEAFFGQGTRLTVV.

J is TRBJ1-2 and V is TRBV25-1; D uncertain. CDR3 length: 11 residues. Germline loops: CDR1 MGHDK, CDR2 SYGVNS. V was cut by 6 bases and J by 7 bases, with 9 bases left in between. In DNA, the CDR3 is TGTGCCAGCAGCCAACTAGGTGGCTACACCTTC. Translating gives CASSQLGGYTF.